Below, one T cell receptor (beta chain) is given with its context. This entry belongs to a study of control samples from healthy donors and cancer patients. The assay was immunoSEQ multiplex PCR, and TCRdb's table has in-frame clones only and misses some. The sample has 85,000 to 90,000 clones, approximately 89% seen once. The CDR3 sequence is 15 residues long. The V gene's germline CDR1 is ENHRY and CDR2 SYGVKD. Unmatched junction bases numbered 5, after V lost 3 bases and J lost 3 bases. The sequence was obtained from a man aged 30 to 39 in good health. The J gene is TRBJ2-1, the V gene TRBV10-3; 7 bases are a match to TRBD1. The sample was blood. This CDR3 reads CAISDSQGRYNEQFF. In DNA form, the CDR3 reads TGTGCCATCAGTGATTCACAGGGGCGCTACAATGAGCAGTTCTTC.